Listed below are T cell receptor beta chains from one sample, sequenced in a study of T-cell reconstitution after alpha-beta-depleted transplantation in children. TCRdb redid the calling of the PCR reads with MiXCR, one entry per CDR3 protein. The sample records hundreds of thousands of distinct CDR3 sequences, roughly a quarter being singletons. The sample was PBMCs, mostly from graft donor cells, taken 360 days after TCRalphabeta/CD19-depleted stem cell transplant. The receptors stem from a female patient aged 2-9 years who had a stem cell transplant for congenital amegakaryocytic thrombocytopenia, so the T cells may come from the graft donor. CDR3s include the opening cysteine and the closing phenylalanine or tryptophan. The order of the fields is D gene, J gene, V gene, clone size, CDR3 DNA, CDR3 protein. D genes are given only for firm matches. Clone size appears in some rows only: once, few, many, or a class for an expanded clone.

D: .; J: TRBJ2-3; V: TRBV12-3/TRBV12-4; size: many; DNA: TGTGCCAGCGGTCAGGGCTTGGCAGATACGCAGTATTTT; CDR3: CASGQGLADTQYF
D: .; J: TRBJ1-1; V: TRBV7-2; size: .; DNA: TGTGCCAGCAGCCAAGACGGGGCAGGAGAAGCTTTCTTT; CDR3: CASSQDGAGEAFF
D: TRBD1; J: TRBJ1-1; V: TRBV4-1; size: .; DNA: TGCGCCAGCAGCCAAGAAGGGACAGGGGTGGACACTGAAGCTTTCTTT; CDR3: CASSQEGTGVDTEAFF
D: .; J: TRBJ1-3; V: TRBV14; size: .; DNA: TGTGCCAGCAGCCAACTTACTGGAAACACCATATATTTT; CDR3: CASSQLTGNTIYF
D: .; J: TRBJ1-4; V: TRBV11-2; size: .; DNA: TGTGCCAGCAGCTTCTTGTATAACGCAGTAGAAAAACTGTTTTTT; CDR3: CASSFLYNAVEKLFF
D: TRBD1; J: TRBJ2-6; V: TRBV6-2/TRBV6-3; size: .; DNA: TGTGCCAGCAGACAAGGGGGCAGGCACTCTGGGGCCAACGTCCTGACTTTC; CDR3: CASRQGGRHSGANVLTF
D: .; J: TRBJ1-4; V: TRBV7-2; size: few; DNA: TGTGCCAGCAGCTTAGCGCTGGCGGGGTTTGATGAAAAACTGTTTTTT; CDR3: CASSLALAGFDEKLFF
D: TRBD1; J: TRBJ1-4; V: TRBV29-1; size: .; DNA: TGCAGCGTTGATGGGCAGGGGGGTGAAAAACTGTTTTTT; CDR3: CSVDGQGGEKLFF
D: .; J: TRBJ1-1; V: TRBV25-1; size: few; DNA: TGTGCCAGCAGTGAAAATGGGATCCCGGGGCAGTGGAACACTGAAGCTTTCTTT; CDR3: CASSENGIPGQWNTEAFF
D: .; J: TRBJ1-1; V: TRBV7-4; size: .; DNA: TGTGCCAGCAGCTTGATCTTTATGAACACTGAAGCTTTCTTT; CDR3: CASSLIFMNTEAFF
D: TRBD2; J: TRBJ2-5; V: TRBV14; size: .; DNA: TGTGCCAGCAGCCAAGATACTAGACTAGCAGAGACCCAGTACTTC; CDR3: CASSQDTRLAETQYF
D: TRBD2; J: TRBJ2-1; V: TRBV14; size: .; DNA: TGTGCCAGCAGCCAAGTTATGAGGGAGGGCACTGAGCAGTTCTTC; CDR3: CASSQVMREGTEQFF
D: .; J: TRBJ1-5; V: TRBV4-1; size: once; DNA: TGCGCCAGCAGCCAGGGTTCGGGGCCCCAGCATTTT; CDR3: CASSQGSGPQHF
D: TRBD2; J: TRBJ2-4; V: TRBV20-1; size: few; DNA: TGCAGTGCTAGAGGGCACCTAGCGGAGACTCTAGCCAAAAACATTCAGTACTTC; CDR3: CSARGHLAETLAKNIQYF
D: .; J: TRBJ2-7; V: TRBV4-2; size: .; DNA: TGTGCCAGCAGCCAAGAATTCTCCCCCTACGAGCAGTACTTC; CDR3: CASSQEFSPYEQYF
D: .; J: TRBJ2-7; V: TRBV10-3; size: many; DNA: TGTGCCATCAGTGAGTACGCTAGACGGCACGAGCAGTACTTC; CDR3: CAISEYARRHEQYF
D: .; J: TRBJ1-6; V: TRBV6-5; size: .; DNA: TGTGCCAGCAGTTACTCGATCGGGATGTGGGATTCACCCCTCCACTTT; CDR3: CASSYSIGMWDSPLHF
D: TRBD1; J: TRBJ2-7; V: TRBV6-6; size: .; DNA: TGTGCCAGCAGCTCTATACAGGGGCTTGACTTC; CDR3: CASSSIQGLDF
D: TRBD2; J: TRBJ2-1; V: TRBV9; size: .; DNA: TGTGCCAGCAGCGCCAATCCCGGGGGGAACACGGACGTAAACAATGAGCAGTTCTTC; CDR3: CASSANPGGNTDVNNEQFF
D: TRBD2; J: TRBJ2-5; V: TRBV20-1; size: few; DNA: TGCAGTGCTGGAAGACTAGCGGGGGTCCTCCAAGAGACCCAGTACTTC; CDR3: CSAGRLAGVLQETQYF
D: .; J: TRBJ2-7; V: TRBV14; size: few; DNA: TGTGCCAGCAGCCAAGATCCGGCGGGGAAGGAGGGAGGTGAGCAGTACTTC; CDR3: CASSQDPAGKEGGEQYF
D: .; J: TRBJ2-7; V: TRBV20-1; size: few; DNA: TGCAGTGCTAGACAGACGGTCCTCGAGCAGTACTTC; CDR3: CSARQTVLEQYF
D: TRBD2; J: TRBJ2-1; V: TRBV20-1; size: few; DNA: TGCAGTGCGCCGGGTGGCGGGAGCTCCTACAATGAGCAGTTCTTC; CDR3: CSAPGGGSSYNEQFF
D: TRBD2; J: TRBJ2-1; V: TRBV7-1; size: .; DNA: TGTGCCAGCAGCCTGCAGCGGGGGAAGGGCAATGAGCAGTTCTTC; CDR3: CASSLQRGKGNEQFF
D: TRBD1; J: TRBJ1-1; V: TRBV28; size: few; DNA: TGTGCCAGCAGTAAGGGAACAGGGGGTCGGACTGAAGCTTTCTTT; CDR3: CASSKGTGGRTEAFF
D: TRBD1; J: TRBJ2-5; V: TRBV5-1; size: .; DNA: TGCGCCAGCGACAGGGGCGAAGAGTGGACCCAGTACTTC; CDR3: CASDRGEEWTQYF
D: .; J: TRBJ2-1; V: TRBV5-1; size: .; DNA: TGCGCCAGCAGCTTTTCCGGGAGTCTTCTGAATGAGCAGTTCTTC; CDR3: CASSFSGSLLNEQFF
D: TRBD1; J: TRBJ2-2; V: TRBV20-1; size: .; DNA: TGCAGTGCTAGATCAGGGGGCATCACCGGGGAGCTGTTTTTT; CDR3: CSARSGGITGELFF
D: TRBD2; J: TRBJ2-4; V: TRBV20-1; size: .; DNA: TGCAGTGCTAGATCAAGGACTAGCGGAATGATAGCCAAAAACATTCAGTACTTC; CDR3: CSARSRTSGMIAKNIQYF
D: TRBD1; J: TRBJ1-2; V: TRBV3-1; size: many; DNA: TGTGCCAGCACCGGAGACAGGGCTTATGGCTACACCTTC; CDR3: CASTGDRAYGYTF
D: .; J: TRBJ1-1; V: TRBV7-9; size: .; DNA: TGTGCCAGCAGCCCGAGTAGGATGAACACTGAAGCTTTCTTT; CDR3: CASSPSRMNTEAFF
D: TRBD2; J: TRBJ2-2; V: TRBV20-1; size: .; DNA: TGCAGTGCTAGTCTAGCGGGAGGGCACGGGGAGCTGTTTTTT; CDR3: CSASLAGGHGELFF
D: TRBD2; J: TRBJ2-7; V: TRBV30; size: .; DNA: TGTGCCTGTACCGGGACTAGAGGAACCTACGAGCAGTACTTC; CDR3: CACTGTRGTYEQYF
D: TRBD2; J: TRBJ2-7; V: TRBV15; size: .; DNA: TGTGCCACCAGCAGAGGAGCGGGGGTGGGTGAGCAGTACTTC; CDR3: CATSRGAGVGEQYF